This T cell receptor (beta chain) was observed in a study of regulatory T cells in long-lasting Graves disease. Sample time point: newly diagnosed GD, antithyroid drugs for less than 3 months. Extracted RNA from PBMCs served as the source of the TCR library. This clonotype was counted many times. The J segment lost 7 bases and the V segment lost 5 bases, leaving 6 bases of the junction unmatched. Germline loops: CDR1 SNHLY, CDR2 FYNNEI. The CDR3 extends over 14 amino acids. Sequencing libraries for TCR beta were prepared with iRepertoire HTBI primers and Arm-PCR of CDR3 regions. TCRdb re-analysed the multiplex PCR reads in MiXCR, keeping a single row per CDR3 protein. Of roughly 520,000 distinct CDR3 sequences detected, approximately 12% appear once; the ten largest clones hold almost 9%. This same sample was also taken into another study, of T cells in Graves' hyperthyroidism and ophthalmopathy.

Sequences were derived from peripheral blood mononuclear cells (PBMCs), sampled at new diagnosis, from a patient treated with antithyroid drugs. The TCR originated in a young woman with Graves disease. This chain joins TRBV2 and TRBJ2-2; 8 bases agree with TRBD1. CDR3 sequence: CASSFDRGGGELFF. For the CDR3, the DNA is TGTGCCAGCAGTTTCGACAGGGGCGGCGGGGAGCTGTTTTTT.